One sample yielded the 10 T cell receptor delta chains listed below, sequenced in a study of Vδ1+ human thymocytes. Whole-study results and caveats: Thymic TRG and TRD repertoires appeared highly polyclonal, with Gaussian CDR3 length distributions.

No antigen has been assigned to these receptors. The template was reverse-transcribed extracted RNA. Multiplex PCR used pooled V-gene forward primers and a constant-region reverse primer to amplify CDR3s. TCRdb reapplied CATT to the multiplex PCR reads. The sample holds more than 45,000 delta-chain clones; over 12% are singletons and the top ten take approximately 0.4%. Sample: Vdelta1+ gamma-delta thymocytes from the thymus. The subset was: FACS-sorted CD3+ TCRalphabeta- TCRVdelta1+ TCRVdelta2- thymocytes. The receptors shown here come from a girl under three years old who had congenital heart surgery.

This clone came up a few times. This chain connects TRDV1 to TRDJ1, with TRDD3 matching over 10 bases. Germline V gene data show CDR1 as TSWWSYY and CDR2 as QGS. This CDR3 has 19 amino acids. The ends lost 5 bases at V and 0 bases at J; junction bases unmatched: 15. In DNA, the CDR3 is TGTGCTCTTGGGACACCTACGCTGGGGGATAGGCCGTACACCGATAAACTCATCTTT. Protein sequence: CALGTPTLGDRPYTDKLIF.

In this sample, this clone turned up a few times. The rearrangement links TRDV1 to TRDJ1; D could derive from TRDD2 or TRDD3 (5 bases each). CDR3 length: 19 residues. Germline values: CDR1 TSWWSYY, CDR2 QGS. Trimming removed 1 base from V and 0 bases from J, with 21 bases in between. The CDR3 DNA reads TGTGCTCTTGGGGAACCGGACCGGGGGTTCCTCTCTTACACCGATAAACTCATCTTT. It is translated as CALGEPDRGFLSYTDKLIF.

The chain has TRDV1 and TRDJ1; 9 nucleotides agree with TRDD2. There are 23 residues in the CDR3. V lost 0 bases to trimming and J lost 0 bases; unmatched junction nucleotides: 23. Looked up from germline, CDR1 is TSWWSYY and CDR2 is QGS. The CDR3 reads CALGELILPTGLGGWANTDKLIF. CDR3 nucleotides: TGTGCTCTTGGGGAACTAATCCTTCCTACGGGCTTGGGGGGATGGGCAAACACCGATAAACTCATCTTT.

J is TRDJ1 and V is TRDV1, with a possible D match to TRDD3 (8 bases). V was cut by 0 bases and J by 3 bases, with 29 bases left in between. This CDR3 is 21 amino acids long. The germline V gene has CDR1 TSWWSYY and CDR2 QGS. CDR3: CALGELCTFSYPTGGPDKLIF. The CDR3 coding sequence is TGTGCTCTTGGGGAACTATGCACCTTTTCCTACCCTACTGGGGGCCCCGATAAACTCATCTTT.

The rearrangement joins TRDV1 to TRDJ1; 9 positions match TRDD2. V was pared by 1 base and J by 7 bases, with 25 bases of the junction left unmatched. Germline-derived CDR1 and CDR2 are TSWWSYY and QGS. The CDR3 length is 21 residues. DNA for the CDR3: TGTGCTCTTGGGGAACCTTCTTTACCTTCCTACGAGTCTGGGGAACAGGGTAAACTCATCTTT. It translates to CALGEPSLPSYESGEQGKLIF.

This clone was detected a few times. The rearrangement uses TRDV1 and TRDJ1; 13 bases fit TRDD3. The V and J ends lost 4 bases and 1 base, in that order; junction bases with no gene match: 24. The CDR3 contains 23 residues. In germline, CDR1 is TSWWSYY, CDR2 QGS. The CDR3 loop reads CALGAPRPSATGGYDLVTDKLIF. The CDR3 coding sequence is TGTGCTCTTGGGGCCCCGAGGCCCTCCGCTACTGGGGGATACGATCTCGTCACCGATAAACTCATCTTT.

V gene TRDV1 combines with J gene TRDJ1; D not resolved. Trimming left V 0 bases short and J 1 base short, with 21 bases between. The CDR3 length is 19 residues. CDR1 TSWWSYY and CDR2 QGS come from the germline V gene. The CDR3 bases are TGTGCTCTTGGGGAACTCCATGAGCCCTCCAGTGCGGGCACCGATAAACTCATCTTT. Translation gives CALGELHEPSSAGTDKLIF.

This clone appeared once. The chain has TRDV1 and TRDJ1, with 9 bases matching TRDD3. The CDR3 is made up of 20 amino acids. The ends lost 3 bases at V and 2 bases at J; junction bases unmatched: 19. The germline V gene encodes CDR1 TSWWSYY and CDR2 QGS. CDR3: CALGDRPPISWGIFTDKLIF. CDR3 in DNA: TGTGCTCTTGGGGACCGGCCCCCGATTTCCTGGGGGATTTTTACCGATAAACTCATCTTT.

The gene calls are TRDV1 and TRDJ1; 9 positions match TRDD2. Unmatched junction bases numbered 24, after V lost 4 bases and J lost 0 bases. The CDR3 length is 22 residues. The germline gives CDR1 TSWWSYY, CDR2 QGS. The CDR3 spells CALGGPPSYSLRSERDTDKLIF. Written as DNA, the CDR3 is TGTGCTCTTGGGGGCCCACCTTCCTACTCTTTGCGCTCCGAGAGGGACACCGATAAACTCATCTTT.

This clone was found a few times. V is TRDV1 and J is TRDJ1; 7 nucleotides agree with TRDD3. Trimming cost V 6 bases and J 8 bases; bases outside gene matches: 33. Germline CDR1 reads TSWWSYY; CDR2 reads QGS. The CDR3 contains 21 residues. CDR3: CALGPEGPPPGGDYSYKKLIF. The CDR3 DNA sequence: TGTGCTCTTGGACCCGAGGGTCCTCCCCCTGGGGGGGATTACTCTTATAAGAAACTCATCTTT.